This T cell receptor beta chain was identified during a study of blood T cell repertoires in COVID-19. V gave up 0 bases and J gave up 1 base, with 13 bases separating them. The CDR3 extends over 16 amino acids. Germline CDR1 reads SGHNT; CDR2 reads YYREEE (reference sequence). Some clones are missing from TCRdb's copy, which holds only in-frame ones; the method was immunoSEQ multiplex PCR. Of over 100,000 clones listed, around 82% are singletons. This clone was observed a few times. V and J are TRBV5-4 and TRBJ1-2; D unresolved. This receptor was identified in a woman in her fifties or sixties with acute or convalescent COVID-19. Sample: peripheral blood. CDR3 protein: CASSLGWQDFNYGYTF. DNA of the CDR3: TGTGCCAGCAGCTTGGGGTGGCAGGACTTTAACTATGGCTACACCTTC.